This T cell receptor beta chain originates from a study of blood T cell repertoires in COVID-19. Whole-study context: Specimens from acute and convalescent COVID-19 originated in the United States, Italy and Spain. The analysed material was cDNA or gDNA that came from T cells, B-cell-depleted T cells, or PBMCs.

Original data processing: Amplification of reference gene primers provided the estimated nucleated cell counts. TCRdb's table, derived via immunoSEQ multiplex PCR, lists solely in-frame clones and lacks some. V and J calls and clone size are those listed in that table; D and trimming were worked out from the DNA. This sample has over 130,000 clones, with approximately 86% found just once. This receptor was obtained from a human donor in a cohort sampled during active COVID-19. Sequenced: peripheral blood.

CDR3 sequence reads: CASSASPGRRGGPDTQYF. In DNA form, the CDR3 reads TGTGCCAGCAGCGCATCTCCGGGAAGGAGAGGTGGCCCAGATACGCAGTATTTT. This chain joins TRBV9 and TRBJ2-3, with D possibly matching TRBD2 (5 bases). Between the trimmed V and J ends, which lost 3 bases and 4 bases, there was a span of 24 bases. Looked up from germline, CDR1 is SGDLS and CDR2 is YYNGEE. This CDR3 is built from 18 residues. The whole variable domain, filled in from reference TRBV9 and TRBJ2-3, reads DSGVTQTPKHLITATGQRVTLRCSPRSGDLSVYWYQQSLDQGLQFLIQYYNGEERAKGNILERFSAQQFPDLHSELNLSSLELGDSALYFCASSASPGRRGGPDTQYFGPGTRLTVL.